This T cell receptor (beta chain) was sequenced for a study of shared clonotypes between healthy human individuals. Germline V gives CDR1 SGHRS, CDR2 YFSETQ. V dropped 5 bases and J dropped 5 bases, with 16 bases sitting between them. This CDR3 has 14 amino acids. Unsorted PBMC DNA was run through sequencing on ten immunoSEQ deep assay plates. Per the original data handling: ImmunoSEQ only sent back junction sequences with no quality scores, so filtering was done differently. Assay used: immunoSEQ multiplex PCR; TCRdb lists only in-frame clones, some missing. V, J and clone size are those of that table, while D and trimming were read from the DNA. The sample yields fewer than 650,000 clones, less than 80% seen once.

This chain uses TRBV5-1 with TRBJ1-1, with a weak D call TRBD1 (5 bases). Sample: PBMCs. The sequence derives from a woman aged 40 to 49 in good health. Some clones in this sample may be carry-over from other donors' samples. CDR3 sequence (DNA): TGCGCCAGCAGGGACGGACAACCGGGGACTGAAGCTTTCTTT. Its translation is CASRDGQPGTEAFF.